This T cell receptor (beta chain) was sequenced for a study of T cell changes during pregnancy in multiple sclerosis. TCRdb keeps only in-frame clones here, not all; method: immunoSEQ multiplex PCR. The sample holds some 54,000 clones, around 93% seen once. The CDR3 is made up of 15 amino acids. Germline trimming cut 3 bases from V and 2 bases from J; bases unmatched to any gene: 4. Looked up from germline, CDR1 is LNHNV and CDR2 is YYDKDF (reference sequence). This TCR was recovered from a female donor with multiple sclerosis, enrolled in a pregnancy study. Sequencing used peripheral blood, obtained after pregnancy. The chain joins TRBV15 to TRBJ2-3; 8 bases align to TRBD2. The CDR3 is CATSSSGKYTDTQYF. The CDR3, as DNA: TGTGCCACCAGCAGTAGCGGGAAATACACAGATACGCAGTATTTT. The full variable domain, its missing parts supplied by reference TRBV15 and TRBJ2-3, is DAMVIQNPRYQVTQFGKPVTLSCSQTLNHNVMYWYQQKSSQAPKLLFHYYDKDFNNEADTPDNFQSRRPNTSFCFLDIRSPGLGDTAMYLCATSSSGKYTDTQYFGPGTRLTVL.